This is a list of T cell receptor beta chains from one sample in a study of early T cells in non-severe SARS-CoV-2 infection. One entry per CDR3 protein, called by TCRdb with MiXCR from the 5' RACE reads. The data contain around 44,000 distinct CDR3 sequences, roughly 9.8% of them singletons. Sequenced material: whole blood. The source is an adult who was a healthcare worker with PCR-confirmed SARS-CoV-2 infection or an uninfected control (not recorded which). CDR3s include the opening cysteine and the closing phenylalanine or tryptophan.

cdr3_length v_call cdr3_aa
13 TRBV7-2 CASSRQNQETQYF
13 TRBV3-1 CASSQDWAQPQHF
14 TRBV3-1 CASSLSLAPDEQFF
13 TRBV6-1 CASSEHSSYEQYF
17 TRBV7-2 CASSLQKLARSTDTQYF
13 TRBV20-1 CSATTWGTGELFF
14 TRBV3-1 CASSHWANTGELFF
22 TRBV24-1 CATSVQAPLLAGGPGNYNEQFF
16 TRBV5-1 CASSFPGQGRRTEAFF
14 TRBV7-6 CASSLTSGRDTQYF
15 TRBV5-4 CASSLEGTGRYEQYF
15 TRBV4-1 CASSQDRDSSYEQYF
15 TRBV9 CASSVDPGLSYEQYF
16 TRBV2 CASREREGQGGETQYF
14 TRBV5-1 CASSSRGGYTEAFF
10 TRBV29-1 CSVVVGGYTF
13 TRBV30 CAWSVDRDTEAFF
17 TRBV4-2 CASSRGTSGSRNDEQFF
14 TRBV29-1 CSVVTSGTPETQYF
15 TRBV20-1 CSAPTGTSGPNEQFF
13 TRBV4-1 CASSQEQWETQYF
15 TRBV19 CASKPVDSGANVLTF
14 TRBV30 CAWRRAINRHGYTF
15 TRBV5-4 CASSPGGLNTGELFF